This TCR beta chain emerged from a study of Ad26.COV2.S vaccination and SARS-CoV-2 variants. Assay: immunoSEQ multiplex PCR; the TCRdb copy retains only in-frame clones and omits some. The data show 300,000 to 400,000 clones, 90% seen once. Treatment indicated: roughly 20 received Ad26.COV2.S at low or high dose, single or two shots; roughly five received placebo; per-sample allocation not given. Sampling occurred on day 63 after the first vaccine or placebo injection. In germline, CDR1 is SGHDT, CDR2 YYEEEE. The V and J ends lost 1 base and 2 bases respectively, with 12 bases between them. This CDR3 is 15 amino acids long.

The sample in question was peripheral blood, obtained in a trial of Ad26.COV2.S vaccine versus placebo. This clonotype was obtained from a person aged 18 to 65 who received the Ad26.COV2.S COVID-19 vaccine or a placebo. The chain is built from TRBV5-6 and TRBJ1-2; D gene ambiguous. This chain's CDR3 is CASSLRVGLNYGYTF. CDR3 coding DNA: TGTGCCAGCAGCTTGCGGGTAGGGTTGAACTATGGCTACACCTTC.